This T cell receptor beta chain was retrieved from a study of T cells in Graves' hyperthyroidism and ophthalmopathy. Study-wide findings and caveats: The model foresaw ophthalmopathy a median roughly 6 months prior to onset.

TCR beta CDR3 regions were amplified from RNA transcripts. With the HTBI primer set, the TCR CDR3 went through a first round of RT-PCR. TCRdb called the multiplex PCR reads again in MiXCR, with one record for every CDR3 protein. The top ten hold roughly 49% of the sample, which has 490,000 or so distinct CDR3 sequences, about 22% seen once. This clonotype came up many times. The antigen is unknown. The CDR3 extends over 15 amino acids. CDR1 and CDR2 (germline): MNHNS, SASEGT. Trimming took off 2 bases at V and 6 bases at J, with 13 bases between the two ends. Sequenced material: blood. This sequence was found in a woman aged 70-85 years with Graves' ophthalmopathy. This chain joins TRBV6-1 and TRBJ1-4; D is undetermined. The CDR3: CASSEMLFGHEKLFF. CDR3 bases: TGTGCCAGCAGTGAAATGCTATTTGGGCATGAAAAACTGTTTTTT.